These T cell receptor beta chains were read from a single sample in a study of T cells in localized non-small cell lung cancer. Clones were read by immunoSEQ multiplex PCR, and TCRdb kept only the in-frame ones, dropping some. The data contain about 34,000 clones, more than 75% of them singletons. This specimen was peripheral blood, taken before any cancer treatment. The receptors were sampled from a male donor older than 55 with stage II squamous cell lung carcinoma. Each CDR3 is given with its conserved first and last residue. The D gene is left open where the match is weak. A row's size may be missing; if present it is once, few, many or a size class.

CASSFKGDTGELFF	TGCGCCAGCAGCTTCAAGGGAGACACCGGGGAGCTGTTTTTT	TRBV5-1	.	TRBJ2-2	.
CASSTGNKYEQYF	TGCGCCAGCAGTACAGGGAATAAGTACGAGCAGTACTTC	TRBV10-2	.	TRBJ2-7	.
CASSPGRLNTGELFF	TGTGCCAGCTCCCCAGGAAGGCTCAACACCGGGGAGCTGTTTTTT	TRBV18	.	TRBJ2-2	.
CAWSLAMDEQFF	TGTGCCTGGAGCCTGGCAATGGATGAGCAGTTCTTC	TRBV30	.	TRBJ2-1	.
CASSMRRGDGELFF	TGTGCCAGTAGTATGCGTAGAGGGGACGGGGAGCTGTTTTTT	TRBV19	.	TRBJ2-2	.
CASGLEGGSPLHF	TGTGCTAGTGGCCTTGAGGGGGGCTCACCCCTCCACTTT	TRBV12-5	few	TRBJ1-6	.
CASSEAYRGTNEKLFF	TGTGCCAGCAGTGAAGCATATAGGGGGACTAATGAAAAACTGTTTTTT	TRBV6-1	.	TRBJ1-4	.
CASRGTAILEQFF	TGTGCCAGCAGGGGGACAGCTATCCTAGAGCAGTTCTTC	TRBV5-5	.	TRBJ2-1	TRBD1
CASSLRGLGDYGYTF	TGTGCCAGCAGCCTCCGCGGGTTAGGGGACTATGGCTACACCTTC	TRBV9	.	TRBJ1-2	.
CASSIDYQPQHF	TGTGCCAGTAGTATAGATTATCAGCCCCAGCATTTT	TRBV19	once	TRBJ1-5	.
CASSTAREGGDIQYF	TGTGCCAGCAGCACAGCCCGGGAGGGGGGAGACATTCAGTACTTC	TRBV13	.	TRBJ2-4	TRBD2
CASSLAVRAAYEQYF	TGTGCCAGCAGCTTGGCGGTGCGGGCGGCCTACGAGCAGTACTTC	TRBV5-8	.	TRBJ2-7	.
CASSLMTASGNTIYF	TGTGCCAGCAGCTTAATGACGGCTTCTGGAAACACCATATATTTT	TRBV5-5	.	TRBJ1-3	.
CAWNRPGLGQPQHF	TGTGCCTGGAACCGACCGGGGCTGGGGCAGCCCCAGCATTTT	TRBV30	.	TRBJ1-5	.
CASSVGVRTEAFF	TGCGCCAGCAGTGTCGGGGTCCGGACTGAAGCTTTCTTT	TRBV10-1	.	TRBJ1-1	.
CASSLVQGAFQPQHF	TGTGCCAGCAGCTTGGTCCAGGGGGCTTTTCAGCCCCAGCATTTT	TRBV7-9	.	TRBJ1-5	TRBD1
CASSEGQPNEKLFF	TGCGCCAGCAGCGAGGGACAGCCCAATGAAAAACTGTTTTTT	TRBV5-1	.	TRBJ1-4	TRBD1
CASSQDSRASGSYNEQFF	TGCGCCAGCAGCCAAGATTCGAGGGCTAGCGGGTCCTACAATGAGCAGTTCTTC	TRBV4-1	.	TRBJ2-1	TRBD2
CASKLTLASGELFF	TGTGCCAGCAAGCTTACCCTAGCCTCCGGGGAGCTGTTTTTT	TRBV6-5	.	TRBJ2-2	.
CASSLYPGRVTEAFF	TGTGCCAGCAGCTTATACCCGGGGAGAGTGACTGAAGCTTTCTTT	TRBV7-2	once	TRBJ1-1	.
CASSEGVEDTEAFF	TGTGCCAGCAGTGAAGGCGTTGAGGACACTGAAGCTTTCTTT	TRBV25-1	.	TRBJ1-1	.
CASSGQPVGDSGNTIYF	TGTGCCAGCAGTGGACAGCCTGTGGGAGACTCTGGAAACACCATATATTTT	TRBV2	.	TRBJ1-3	.
CASSEGGHLTDTQYF	TGTGCCAGCAGTGAAGGGGGACACCTCACAGATACGCAGTATTTT	TRBV6-1	.	TRBJ2-3	.
CASSEGGQGTGELFF	TGTGCCAGCAGCGAAGGGGGACAGGGGACCGGGGAGCTGTTTTTT	TRBV11-2	.	TRBJ2-2	TRBD1
CASSLVGRVTSTDTQYF	TGCGCCAGCAGCTTGGTAGGCAGGGTGACTAGCACAGATACGCAGTATTTT	TRBV5-1	few	TRBJ2-3	.
CASTLAGAHEQYF	TGTGCCAGCACCTTAGCGGGAGCCCACGAGCAGTACTTC	TRBV7-8	.	TRBJ2-7	TRBD2
CASRTGTKADTQYF	TGCGCCAGCAGAACCGGGACCAAAGCAGATACGCAGTATTTT	TRBV5-1	.	TRBJ2-3	.